The 6 T cell receptor beta chains presented below share a single source sample, sequenced in a study of T cells after yellow fever vaccination. MiXCR was run by TCRdb on the 5' RACE reads, yielding one entry per CDR3 protein. The repertoire holds a few hundred thousand distinct CDR3 sequences, with approximately 6.8% as singletons. This material consisted of CD4+ T cells sorted from PBMCs, taken on the day of the yellow fever booster vaccination. These receptors all come from a man younger than 40 who received the YFV17D yellow fever vaccine.

This chain uses TRBV5-1 with TRBJ2-3, with D possibly TRBD2 on 5 matching bases. Trimming took 7 bases from V and 3 from J, leaving 18 bases between them. The CDR3 runs to 15 residues. CDR1 is SGHRS and CDR2 is YFSETQ in the germline V gene. For the CDR3, the DNA is TGCGCCAGCCGCACCGAAGGACTGAAAACAGATACGCAGTATTTT. As protein: CASRTEGLKTDTQYF.

The V gene is TRBV3-1, the J gene TRBJ2-7; 11 bases fit TRBD2. Germline loops: CDR1 LGHDT, CDR2 YNNKEL (reference sequence). After removal of 3 bases from V and 2 bases from J, the junction contained 3 bases not matched to a gene. The CDR3 spans 15 residues. In DNA, the CDR3 is TGTGCCAGCAGCCACTTAGCGGGAGGGCCCTACGAGCAGTACTTC. It yields the protein CASSHLAGGPYEQYF.

This clonotype came up many times. The J gene is TRBJ2-3, the V gene TRBV29-1; D could derive from TRBD1 or TRBD2 (6 bases each). This CDR3 has 14 residues. Trimming took off 4 bases at V and 7 bases at J, with 18 bases between the two ends. Germline V gene sequence: CDR1 SQVTM, CDR2 ANQGSEA. The CDR3 sequence: CSVVWGVGGHTQYF. CDR3 in DNA: TGCAGCGTTGTGTGGGGGGTGGGGGGCCATACGCAGTATTTT.

This clonotype was recorded a few times. The chain uses TRBV19 and TRBJ2-2; D call uncertain. Trimming left V 10 bases short and J 4 bases short, with 13 bases between. This CDR3 region has 13 residues. Looked up from germline, CDR1 is LNHDA and CDR2 is SQIVND (reference sequence). Written as DNA, the CDR3 is TGTGCCACGCGACCACCGGGCACCGGGGAGCTGTTTTTT. It encodes CATRPPGTGELFF.

This clonotype showed up just a few times. The rearrangement links TRBV19 to TRBJ1-1; 10 nucleotides agree with TRBD1. The CDR3 is made up of 13 amino acids. V lost 6 bases and J lost 5; bases outside the gene matches: 3. Germline V lookup: CDR1 LNHDA, CDR2 SQIVND (reference sequence). CDR3 protein: CASRGQGFTEAFF. CDR3 DNA sequence: TGTGCCAGTAGGGGACAGGGGTTTACTGAAGCTTTCTTT.

This clonotype has just a few counts. This chain connects TRBV29-1 to TRBJ2-5; 10 bases are shared with TRBD1. The CDR3 is made up of 15 amino acids. Losses at the gene ends were 4 bases for V and 2 bases for J; bases not matched to a gene: 7. Per the germline V gene, CDR1 is SQVTM and CDR2 is ANQGSEA. The CDR3 DNA reads as TGCAGCGTTGGCCACGGGACAGGGGAACAAGAGACCCAGTACTTC. Translation: CSVGHGTGEQETQYF.